This T cell receptor beta chain was recorded in a study of CD8+CD57+ T cells in acquired aplastic anemia (dated by TCRdb to the late 2010s). For context, the study as a whole: A mean of about 3 ug of DNA, ranging from roughly 0.18 to 30 ug, was extracted from sorted CD4+ and CD8+ cells. CD8+CD57+ expansion was defined as a frequency above the mean frequency observed in healthy subjects.

Expansion of CD8+CD57+ cells had been shown by flow cytometry in the patients chosen for sequencing. All patients had severe acquired aplastic anemia diagnosed by International Study of Aplastic Anemia and Agranulocytosis and Camitta criteria. No patient had received any therapy when blood was sampled. In this study, sorted CD4+ and CD8+ T cells from the blood of healthy subjects and of severe aplastic anemia patients had their TCR repertoires deep-sequenced. In the USA, patient enrollment took place under clinicaltrials.gov protocols 00001620, 01623167, 00001397, 00071045, 00081523 and 00961064. Ficoll-Paque density gradient centrifugation was used to isolate peripheral blood mononuclear cells. Before DNA extraction, CD4+ and CD8+ T cells were sorted with FACS or magnetic beads. This clonotype was seen at least ten times. Its antigen remains unidentified. No much larger clone is present one base from it, and per-base qualities are unavailable.

TCR beta VDJ combination and CDR3 sequence profiling used genomic DNA as the template. An Illumina HiSeq 2000 was the platform used for TCR repertoire sequencing. The study's processing was this. Repertoire assessment relied on Simpson's diversity index, CDR3 size and DJ length profiles, and TRBV/TRBJ rearrangement plots. Whichever DNA sequence was most abundant in the deep sequencing data was defined as the immunodominant clone. CDR3 amino acid sequences were checked for sharing between subjects and were compared against published repertoires and the VDJdb database. TCRdb applied fastp at Q25 and MiXCR to the public reads, then kept only in-frame beta chains. Rows merge per CDR3 protein into single entries with the most common DNA and genes. Here the V and J calls rest on TCRdb's processing, not on the authors' analysis. In all, the sample holds about 240,000 distinct CDR3 sequences, and more than 40% of those were seen once. The top ten clonotypes cover about 8.3% of the sample.

V loses 5 bases of germline sequence and J loses 5 bases, and the interval between the two ends is 15 bases. Including the terminal cysteine and phenylalanine, the CDR3 comprises 14 residues. The retained sequence is limited to the CDR3, 42 bases, with the frame set at the first base. From the germline V gene (reference sequence), CDR1 is PRHDT and CDR2 is FYEKMQ. What the authors observed across the whole study: Some 31 CD8+ CDR3 sequences were shared between patients and controls but appeared highly expressed in patients and within their immunodominant clones. Between patients and healthy controls, no significant difference in CD8+ Simpson's diversity was found (P=0.060).

The sequenced material came from sorted CD4+, CD8+, or CD8+CD57+ T cells (not recorded which) from PBMCs. The chain is assembled from TRBV13 and TRBJ1-1; the D segment could be TRBD1, given 5 matching bases. This clonotype originated in a human donor with aplastic anemia. Read as DNA, the sequence is TGTGCCAGCAGCCCGAGGACCGGGACGACTGAAGCTTTCTTT. It translates to CASSPRTGTTEAFF.